The text below deals with one TCR beta chain. The antigen is unknown. The time point here: blood at routine non-recurrence follow-up after resection. The sequenced material consisted of unsorted whole RNA from tumor, nontumor lung or frozen PBMC. This record comes from a study of spatial heterogeneity in lung cancer. TCRdb re-derived calls from the 5' RACE reads in MiXCR, one entry per CDR3 protein. The table records about 43,000 distinct CDR3 sequences, under 25% of them present only once. Study-wide results and caveats: Compared with follow-up, resection was when ubiquitous expanded tumor TCRs appeared in blood more.

The source of this sequence is a female donor with early-stage non-small cell lung cancer. The sample consisted of PBMCs, taken at follow-up.

The CDR3 region has the DNA TGTGCCAGCAGTCCCCCGACAGGGGCCAATTCACCCCTCCACTTT. Translation: CASSPPTGANSPLHF. The genes are TRBV9 and TRBJ1-6, with 8 bases that match TRBD1. The V gene's germline CDR1 is SGDLS and CDR2 YYNGEE. Losses at the gene ends were 5 bases for V and 7 bases for J; bases not matched to a gene: 8. There are 15 residues in the CDR3.